Shown below are 22 T cell receptor beta chains from a single sample sequenced in a study of T cell responses to AZD1222 COVID-19 vaccine. The assay was immunoSEQ multiplex PCR, and TCRdb's table has in-frame clones only and misses some. The data hold some 110,000 clones, with about 80% observed a single time. Source: peripheral blood, taken on day 0 of AZD1222 vaccination. These TCRs come from an adult in good health.

This sequence joins TRBV7-8 and TRBJ1-5, with unresolved D. CDR1 is SGHVS and CDR2 is FQNEAQ in the germline V gene. The CDR3 runs 13 residues. Trimming removed 3 bases at V and 7 bases at J, with 10 bases between. The CDR3 here is CASSFSFGQPQHF. In nucleotides, the CDR3 is TGTGCCAGCAGCTTTTCATTCGGGCAGCCCCAGCATTTT.

The CDR3 loop is CASSQGTSGGTLTDTQYF. The CDR3 DNA is TGTGCCAGCAGCCAGGGGACTAGCGGGGGCACTCTCACAGATACGCAGTATTTT. J is TRBJ2-3 and V is TRBV14, with 14 bases that match TRBD2. Germline values: CDR1 SGHDN, CDR2 FVKESK. The CDR3 length is 18 residues. The V segment lost 3 bases and the J segment 2 bases; nucleotides outside the gene matches: 7.

V gene TRBV4-3 combines with J gene TRBJ2-3; D unclear. V lost 0 bases, J lost 0 bases, and 13 bases lay in between. The CDR3 has 17 residues. Germline values: CDR1 LGHNA, CDR2 YSLEER. This CDR3 reads CASSQDLLLTSTDTQYF. In DNA, the CDR3 is TGCGCCAGCAGCCAAGATCTCCTACTCACTAGCACAGATACGCAGTATTTT.

This chain links TRBV4-3 with TRBJ2-3; TRBD2 is a possible D gene (6 bases). CDR3 length equals 17 residues. V lost 0 bases and J 2 bases, leaving 15 bases between the germline ends. Germline assignment: CDR1 LGHNA and CDR2 YSLEER. CDR3 in amino acids: CASSQDGSSATTDTQYF. The CDR3 DNA reads TGCGCCAGCAGCCAAGATGGGTCTAGCGCTACCACAGATACGCAGTATTTT.

The chain links TRBV9 to TRBJ2-1; 13 nucleotides line up with TRBD2. Losses at the gene ends were 4 bases for V and 5 bases for J; bases not matched to a gene: 9. The CDR3 loop spans 17 amino acids. Germline CDR1 is SGDLS and CDR2 is YYNGEE. The CDR3 loop is CASSPRTSGSIDNEQFF. The CDR3 DNA reads as TGTGCCAGCAGCCCTCGGACTAGCGGGAGCATCGACAATGAGCAGTTCTTC.

The V and J genes are TRBV28 and TRBJ1-2, with D hard to call. The CDR3 covers 14 residues. V was cut by 3 bases and J by 3 bases, with 11 bases left in between. The germline V gene encodes CDR1 MDHEN and CDR2 SYDVKM. The CDR3 sequence: CASSLGGWDYGYTF. The CDR3 bases are TGTGCCAGCAGTTTGGGTGGGTGGGACTATGGCTACACCTTC.

The rearrangement joins TRBV5-1 to TRBJ1-1; D is ambiguous. There are 16 residues in the CDR3. V lost 0 bases, J lost 0 bases, and 12 bases lay in between. CDR1 is SGHRS and CDR2 is YFSETQ in the germline V gene. The CDR3 loop reads CASSLGAGEMNTEAFF. In nucleotides, the CDR3 is TGCGCCAGCAGCTTGGGGGCCGGTGAGATGAACACTGAAGCTTTCTTT.

The chain uses TRBV30 and TRBJ2-7, with 10 bases fitting TRBD1. The CDR3 has 13 residues. V was pared by 8 bases and J by 1 base, with 5 bases of the junction left unmatched. From germline, CDR1 is GTSNPN and CDR2 SVGIG (reference sequence). The DNA of the CDR3 is TGTGCCCGAAGGACAGGGGGGTCCTACGAGCAGTACTTC. As protein: CARRTGGSYEQYF.

This clone was counted between two and nine times. The chain joins TRBV30 to TRBJ2-3, with D possibly matching TRBD1 (5 bases). Trimming removed 2 bases from V and 11 bases from J, with 11 bases in between. Germline V lookup: CDR1 GTSNPN, CDR2 SVGIG (reference sequence). The CDR3 is 11 residues long. CDR3 sequence (DNA): TGTGCCTGGAGTACGACAGCGCTGCAGTATTTT. Translated: CAWSTTALQYF.

The chain uses TRBV30 and TRBJ1-3; D ambiguous. V was shortened by 0 bases and J by 4 bases, with 7 bases between the two germline ends. This CDR3 has 13 residues. Germline-derived CDR1 and CDR2 are GTSNPN and SVGIG (reference sequence). CDR3 region: CAWSVSDGNTIYF. CDR3 sequence (DNA): TGTGCCTGGAGTGTATCAGACGGAAACACCATATATTTT. Complete variable domain (other parts from reference TRBV30 and TRBJ1-3): SQTIHQWPATLVQPVGSPLSLECTVEGTSNPNLYWYRQAAGRGLQLLFYSVGIGQISSEVPQNLSASRPQDRQFILSSKKLLLSDSGFYLCAWSVSDGNTIYFGEGSWLTVV.

This rearrangement joins TRBV28 to TRBJ2-1; 10 nucleotides align to TRBD2. The CDR3 totals 18 residues. V was pared by 1 base and J by 0 bases, with 6 bases of the junction left unmatched. CDR1 and CDR2 (germline): MDHEN, SYDVKM. The DNA for the CDR3 is TGTGCCAGCAGTTTATTAGTTAGCGGGGGGAGCTCCTACAATGAGCAGTTCTTC. Its protein product is CASSLLVSGGSSYNEQFF.

This chain joins TRBV6-2 or TRBV6-3 and TRBJ2-4; maybe TRBD1 (6 bases). There are 17 residues in the CDR3. The V end lost 0 bases, the J end lost 8 bases, and 20 bases lay between the germline ends. The germline gives CDR1 MNHEY, CDR2 SVGEGT. The CDR3 region is CASSYSNYPDRSYIQYF. DNA for the CDR3: TGTGCCAGCAGTTACTCGAATTACCCCGACAGGTCTTACATTCAGTACTTC.

The chain carries TRBV7-2 and TRBJ2-3; D is possibly TRBD1 (6 bases). Germline CDR1 SGHTA, CDR2 FQGNSA. This CDR3 spans 15 amino acids. Trimming shortened V by 4 bases and J by 3 bases, and 14 bases separated the two germline ends. The CDR3 is CASSSSPGVTDTQYF. DNA for the CDR3: TGTGCCAGCAGCTCTAGCCCAGGGGTTACAGATACGCAGTATTTT.

The chain employs TRBV4-1 and TRBJ1-3; TRBD1 is a possible D gene (6 bases). The germline gives CDR1 MGHRA, CDR2 YSYEKL. The CDR3 covers 17 residues. The germline V and J ends were trimmed by 2 bases and 0 bases, with 14 bases remaining between them. CDR3 amino acids: CASSQRDKVSSGNTIYF. The DNA of the CDR3 is TGCGCCAGCAGCCAAAGGGACAAGGTTTCCTCTGGAAACACCATATATTTT.

The chain links TRBV7-2 to TRBJ1-5; D uncertain. The CDR3 is 13 residues long. Germline V CDR1 and CDR2: SGHTA, FQGNSA. Trimming stripped 5 bases from V and 5 bases from J, with 10 bases between. For the CDR3, the DNA is TGTGCCAGCAGCCCGCAAAGAGATCAGCCCCAGCATTTT. Amino acid sequence: CASSPQRDQPQHF.

This sequence joins TRBV28 and TRBJ2-5; 9 bases match TRBD1. V dropped 8 bases and J dropped 4; count of bases not matched to a gene: 5. Germline CDR1 and CDR2: MDHEN and SYDVKM. The CDR3 is 13 amino acids. The CDR3 here is CASGTGWAETQYF. CDR3 sequence (DNA): TGTGCCAGCGGGACAGGGTGGGCAGAGACCCAGTACTTC.

This clone has a single count. V gene TRBV29-1 combines with J gene TRBJ1-1; D ambiguous. This CDR3 contains 11 residues. Germline CDR1 and CDR2: SQVTM and ANQGSEA. V dropped 6 bases and J dropped 4 bases, with 9 bases sitting between them. The CDR3 loop reads CSVGPGTEAFF. CDR3 sequence (DNA): TGCAGCGTGGGCCCCGGCACTGAAGCTTTCTTT. The full variable domain, its missing parts supplied by reference TRBV29-1 and TRBJ1-1, is SAVISQKPSRDICQRGTSLTIQCQVDSQVTMMFWYRQQPGQSLTLIATANQGSEATYESGFVIDKFPISRPNLTFSTLTVSNMSPEDSSIYLCSVGPGTEAFFGQGTRLTVV.

This clone was seen only a few times. The chain links TRBV6-5 to TRBJ1-1; D gene unclear. The CDR3 extends over 13 amino acids. Germline V CDR1 and CDR2: MNHEY, SVGAGI. Trimming took 1 base from V and 8 from J, leaving 11 bases between them. The CDR3 here is CASSYLEASEAFF. CDR3 DNA sequence: TGTGCCAGCAGTTACTTGGAGGCCTCGGAAGCTTTCTTT.

The CDR3 protein is CASSGTDSNQPQHF. The CDR3 DNA sequence: TGTGCCAGCTCAGGGACAGATAGCAATCAGCCCCAGCATTTT. The J gene is TRBJ1-5, the V gene TRBV18; 7 bases agree with TRBD1. Germline trimming cut 5 bases from V and 0 bases from J; bases unmatched to any gene: 1. CDR1 is KGHSH, CDR2 LQKENI, per germline. There are 14 residues in the CDR3.

The rearrangement links TRBV5-6 to TRBJ2-5, with D perhaps matching TRBD2 (7 bases). The germline V gene has CDR1 SGHDT and CDR2 YYEEEE. There are 15 residues in the CDR3. Trimming removed 3 bases at V and 4 bases at J, with 16 bases between. The CDR3 bases are TGTGCCAGCAGCTGGAGAACGGGGGGCGGAGAGACCCAGTACTTC. Encoded protein: CASSWRTGGGETQYF.

V is TRBV28 and J is TRBJ2-2; tentatively, D is TRBD1 or TRBD2 (5 bases each). Trimming removed 7 bases from V and 7 bases from J, with 13 bases in between. Germline lookup yields CDR1 MDHEN and CDR2 SYDVKM. There are 13 residues in the CDR3. CDR3 residues: CASTTGTFGELFF. CDR3 in DNA: TGTGCCAGCACCACCGGGACGTTCGGGGAGCTGTTTTTT.

This sequence joins TRBV5-1 and TRBJ1-2, with TRBD1 as a possible D gene (6 bases). This CDR3 is built from 13 residues. CDR1 and CDR2 (germline): SGHRS, YFSETQ. V was shortened by 4 bases and J by 2 bases, with 9 bases between the two germline ends. The CDR3 DNA sequence: TGCGCCAGCAGCCCCCAGGGGAACTATGGCTACACCTTC. It is translated as CASSPQGNYGYTF. The variable domain in full, completed from reference TRBV5-1 and TRBJ1-2, reads KAGVTQTPRYLIKTRGQQVTLSCSPISGHRSVSWYQQTPGQGLQFLFEYFSETQRNKGNFPGRFSGRQFSNSRSEMNVSTLELGDSALYLCASSPQGNYGYTFGSGTRLTVV.